This TCR beta chain was found in a study of T cells in Graves' hyperthyroidism and ophthalmopathy. Amplified TCR beta CDR3 regions came from RNA transcripts. Primed by the HTBI set, a first-round RT-PCR was run on the TCR CDR3. TCRdb analysed the multiplex PCR reads with MiXCR anew, one entry per CDR3 protein. This table has roughly 580,000 distinct CDR3 sequences, about 15% appearing once. With a duration under 2 months, the hyperthyroidism was newly diagnosed in patients aged 18 to 65. In germline, CDR1 is SGHAT, CDR2 FQDESV (reference sequence). The CDR3 has 16 residues. Trimming removed 0 bases from V and 5 bases from J, with 13 bases in between.

The receptor was derived from a woman aged 30 to 39 with Graves' hyperthyroidism that later progressed to Graves' ophthalmopathy. Specimen: blood. The chain employs TRBV11-1 and TRBJ2-2; D possibly corresponds to TRBD1 (6 bases). CDR3 in amino acids: CASSLAMGRGTGELFF. CDR3 DNA sequence: TGTGCCAGCAGCTTAGCGATGGGCAGGGGTACCGGGGAGCTGTTTTTT. Using reference TRBV11-1 and TRBJ2-2 for the parts outside the CDR3, the full variable domain is EAEVAQSPRYKITEKSQAVAFWCDPISGHATLYWYRQILGQGPELLVQFQDESVVDDSQLPKDRFSAERLKGVDSTLKIQPAELGDSAMYLCASSLAMGRGTGELFFGEGSRLTVL.